This entry is about one T cell receptor (beta chain). CDR3 length: 17 amino acids. CDR1 and CDR2 (germline): SNHLY, FYNNEI. The junction had 10 bases not matched to a gene; V was cut back by 3 bases and J by 9 bases. The study reverse transcribed the entire isolated RNA, so it sequenced expressed TCRB transcripts. The protocol was immunoSEQ multiplex PCR, while the TCRdb copy is restricted to in-frame clones and leaves out a portion. The sample shows 250,000 to 400,000 clones, roughly 15% of them seen only once. These data are taken from a study of beta chain features in type 1 diabetes. This chain joins TRBV2 and TRBJ2-1; 14 bases line up with TRBD2. The clonotype comes from a man aged 25-45 years in good health. Sequenced sample: central memory CD4+ T cells from blood. The CDR3, as DNA: TGTGCCAGCAGTGAGACTATGGCGGGACTAGCGGGGGTTGAGCAGTTCTTC. It codes for CASSETMAGLAGVEQFF.